The 20 T cell receptor beta chains presented below share a single source sample, sequenced in a study of identical twins. TCRdb passed the 5' RACE reads through MiXCR, listing each CDR3 protein once. Here the sample spans about 660,000 distinct CDR3 sequences, around 8.3% being singletons. The data also belong to a second study, concerning yellow fever vaccine responses in identical twins.

What was sequenced was PBMCs. All receptors derive from a woman aged 18-29 years in good health.

This clonotype occurred a few times. The CDR3 nucleotides are TGTGCCAGCTCACCAATCGGATCCGAGCAGTACTTC. Translated: CASSPIGSEQYF. The chain recombines TRBV18 with TRBJ2-7; D remains unclear. The CDR3 consists of 12 residues. The V and J ends lost 2 bases and 6 bases respectively, with 8 bases between them. The germline CDR1 and CDR2 sequences are KGHSH and LQKENI.

This clonotype was picked up a small number of times. The V call is TRBV7-2, the J call TRBJ2-1; 14 bases are a match to TRBD2. The J segment lost 12 bases and the V segment lost 6 bases, leaving 10 bases of the junction unmatched. The germline CDR1 and CDR2 sequences are SGHTA and FQGNSA. The CDR3 is 15 residues long. The CDR3 sequence is CASSPGGTSGGGQFF. The CDR3 DNA reads TGTGCCAGCAGTCCAGGAGGGACTAGCGGGGGAGGGCAGTTCTTC.

This clonotype occurred a few times. V and J are TRBV9 and TRBJ1-2; 7 bases match TRBD1. This CDR3 is built from 16 residues. Germline V gives CDR1 SGDLS, CDR2 YYNGEE. V was clipped by 0 bases and J by 7 bases; unmatched bases: 12. The CDR3 loop reads CASSVGPEGADLGYTF. The CDR3 DNA sequence: TGTGCCAGCAGCGTAGGGCCCGAGGGGGCAGACCTTGGCTACACCTTC.

The sample holds a few counts of this clonotype. The gene calls are TRBV6-2 or TRBV6-3 and TRBJ2-1, with D perhaps being TRBD1 or TRBD2 (5 bases each). CDR3 length: 15 residues. The ends were cut back, 0 bases at V and 4 bases at J, with 10 bases in the middle. Germline loops: CDR1 MNHEY, CDR2 SVGEGT. The CDR3 coding sequence is TGTGCCAGCAGTTACTCGGGGGTTGCGTACAATGAGCAGTTCTTC. Protein product: CASSYSGVAYNEQFF.

The chain is built from TRBV7-2 and TRBJ2-5; D perhaps matches TRBD2 (6 bases). CDR3 size: 13 residues. Between the trimmed V and J ends, which lost 5 bases and 14 bases, there was a span of 21 bases. CDR1 and CDR2 (germline): SGHTA, FQGNSA. CDR3 loop: CASSPPSGTPFYF. In nucleotides, the CDR3 is TGTGCCAGCAGCCCACCTTCCGGGACTCCCTTTTACTTC.

This clonotype was counted between two and nine times. A read error may account for a junction end that differs from germline. The chain combines TRBV7-9 with TRBJ1-5; 7 bases map to TRBD1. This CDR3 has 17 residues. Germline CDR1 SEHNR, CDR2 FQNEAQ (reference sequence). The CDR3 DNA follows: TGTGCCAGCAGCTTAGGTGACAGGGCTACTAGCAACCAGCCCCAGCATTTT. The encoded protein is CASSLGDRATSNQPQHF.

The sample holds a few counts of this clonotype. This chain links TRBV7-2 with TRBJ1-4, with 10 positions matching TRBD1. The germline CDR1 and CDR2 sequences are SGHTA and FQGNSA. With V trimmed by 11 bases and J by 0 bases, 9 bases remained unmatched. The CDR3 sequence is 16 residues long. The chain's CDR3 is CASGTGVYATNEKLFF. CDR3 coding DNA: TGTGCCTCCGGGACAGGGGTATATGCAACTAATGAAAAACTGTTTTTT.

This clonotype was observed a few times. The rearrangement uses TRBV20-1 and TRBJ2-7, with D maybe TRBD2 (6 bases). This CDR3 is built from 15 residues. Germline values: CDR1 DFQATT, CDR2 SNEGSKA (reference sequence). V was clipped by 3 bases and J by 2 bases, with 17 bases between them. In nucleotides, the CDR3 is TGCAGTGCTAGGGATTTCTCTAGCGTACCCTACGAGCAGTACTTC. Its protein product is CSARDFSSVPYEQYF.

This clonotype was seen ten or more times. The chain links TRBV5-4 to TRBJ2-5; the D gene could be TRBD1 or TRBD2 (5 bases each). Trimming cost V 1 base and J 4 bases, with 11 bases left between them. The CDR3 has 14 amino acids. Germline CDR1 and CDR2: SGHNT and YYREEE (reference sequence). The CDR3 is CASSLRGARETQYF. The CDR3, as DNA: TGTGCCAGCAGCTTGAGAGGGGCCCGAGAGACCCAGTACTTC.

In its sample, this clonotype was seen a few times. The CDR3 DNA follows: TGTGCCATCAGTGAGTCGGGGGGCGGGCCTAGAAGCTCCTACAATGAGCAGTTCTTC. Encoded protein: CAISESGGGPRSSYNEQFF. The chain employs TRBV10-3 and TRBJ2-1; D assignment may be TRBD1 or TRBD2 (6 bases each). Germline values: CDR1 ENHRY, CDR2 SYGVKD. Trimming left V 0 bases short and J 0 bases short, with 18 bases between. The CDR3 spans 19 residues.

This clonotype turned up a few times. In nucleotides, the CDR3 is TGTGCCAGCAGCCAAGATGAGCTGCGAACCTACGAGCAGTACTTC. Encoded protein: CASSQDELRTYEQYF. The chain uses TRBV3-1 and TRBJ2-7, with D unclear. CDR1 is LGHDT and CDR2 is YNNKEL in the germline V gene (reference sequence). The V end lost 0 bases, the J end lost 2 bases, and 11 bases lay between the germline ends. The CDR3 length is 15 residues.

In this sample, this clonotype turned up many times. This chain connects TRBV29-1 to TRBJ2-1, with 9 bases matching TRBD2. Germline CDR1 SQVTM, CDR2 ANQGSEA. There are 15 residues in the CDR3. V gave up 6 bases and J gave up 5 bases; unmatched junction bases: 11. The CDR3 protein is CSVDLGLAKDNEQFF. In DNA, the CDR3 is TGCAGCGTCGACCTTGGACTAGCGAAGGACAATGAGCAGTTCTTC.

This clonotype was detected only a few times. This rearrangement joins TRBV29-1 to TRBJ2-2; 7 positions match TRBD2. This CDR3 spans 12 amino acids. The J segment lost 4 bases and the V segment lost 7 bases, leaving 3 bases of the junction unmatched. Germline CDR1 is SQVTM and CDR2 is ANQGSEA. This CDR3 is CSGASGTGELFF. The CDR3 bases are TGCAGCGGGGCTAGCGGCACCGGGGAGCTGTTTTTT.

The rearrangement uses TRBV3-1 and TRBJ2-7; D is unresolved. This CDR3 has 20 residues. Germline V gene sequence: CDR1 LGHDT, CDR2 YNNKEL (reference sequence). Trimming pared 0 bases from V and 1 base from J, leaving 25 bases between. The CDR3 coding sequence is TGTGCCAGCAGCCAAGATCCCAGAGTGTTGGGTAGCTCTATTTCCTACGAGCAGTACTTC. Residues: CASSQDPRVLGSSISYEQYF.

This clonotype was counted ten times or more. The chain carries TRBV2 and TRBJ2-2, with 10 bases that match TRBD2. Germline trimming cut 7 bases from V and 4 bases from J; bases unmatched to any gene: 3. There are 14 residues in the CDR3. Germline V CDR1 and CDR2: SNHLY, FYNNEI. CDR3 amino acids: CASNEREGTGELFF. The CDR3 nucleotides are TGTGCCAGCAATGAGCGGGAGGGCACCGGGGAGCTGTTTTTT.

In its sample, this clonotype was seen many times. Written as DNA, the CDR3 is TGCAGCGTTGAACATCCGGGGGCGCAGGCTGAGCAGTTCTTC. Its protein is CSVEHPGAQAEQFF. The J gene is TRBJ2-1, the V gene TRBV29-1; D is tentatively TRBD1 or TRBD2 (6 bases each). This CDR3 is 14 amino acids long. V was clipped by 2 bases and J by 9 bases, with 17 bases between them. The germline gives CDR1 SQVTM, CDR2 ANQGSEA.

This clonotype has at least ten counts. This chain uses TRBV12-3 or TRBV12-4 with TRBJ2-2, with a possible D match to TRBD1 (6 bases). This CDR3 contains 13 residues. Trimming stripped 8 bases from V and 5 bases from J, with 12 bases between. The DNA for the CDR3 is TGTGCCAGCCCCAGTCAGGGGACCGGGGAGCTGTTTTTT. As protein: CASPSQGTGELFF.

This clonotype was found a few times. This chain connects TRBV5-1 to TRBJ2-1; 9 bases are shared with TRBD1. Germline assignment: CDR1 SGHRS and CDR2 YFSETQ. The CDR3 is 16 residues long. V trimming: 1 base; J trimming: 4 bases; junction bases outside the gene matches: 6. In DNA form, the CDR3 reads TGCGCCAGCAGCTTGTCCGCCGGGACAGGGTACAATGAGCAGTTCTTC. Its translation: CASSLSAGTGYNEQFF. Full variable domain (outside the CDR3, taken from reference TRBV5-1 and TRBJ2-1): KAGVTQTPRYLIKTRGQQVTLSCSPISGHRSVSWYQQTPGQGLQFLFEYFSETQRNKGNFPGRFSGRQFSNSRSEMNVSTLELGDSALYLCASSLSAGTGYNEQFFGPGTRLTVL.

V gene TRBV29-1 combines with J gene TRBJ2-7; D is ambiguous. The CDR3 has 12 amino acids. Germline CDR1 SQVTM, CDR2 ANQGSEA. V gave up 6 bases and J gave up 3 bases, with 12 bases separating them. The CDR3 DNA reads TGCAGCGTCGTTGGGTCGTACTACGAGCAGTACTTC. Amino acid sequence: CSVVGSYYEQYF.

This clonotype was seen repeatedly, ten times or more. The rearrangement uses TRBV3-1 and TRBJ1-1, with D hard to call. Germline CDR1 and CDR2: LGHDT and YNNKEL (reference sequence). The CDR3 has 12 residues. The V end lost 0 bases, the J end lost 6 bases, and 5 bases lay between the germline ends. CDR3 protein: CASSQDFAEAFF. In DNA form, the CDR3 reads TGTGCCAGCAGCCAAGATTTCGCTGAAGCTTTCTTT. The whole variable domain, filled in from reference TRBV3-1 and TRBJ1-1, reads DTAVSQTPKYLVTQMGNDKSIKCEQNLGHDTMYWYKQDSKKFLKIMFSYNNKELIINETVPNRFSPKSPDKAHLNLHINSLELGDSAVYFCASSQDFAEAFFGQGTRLTVV.